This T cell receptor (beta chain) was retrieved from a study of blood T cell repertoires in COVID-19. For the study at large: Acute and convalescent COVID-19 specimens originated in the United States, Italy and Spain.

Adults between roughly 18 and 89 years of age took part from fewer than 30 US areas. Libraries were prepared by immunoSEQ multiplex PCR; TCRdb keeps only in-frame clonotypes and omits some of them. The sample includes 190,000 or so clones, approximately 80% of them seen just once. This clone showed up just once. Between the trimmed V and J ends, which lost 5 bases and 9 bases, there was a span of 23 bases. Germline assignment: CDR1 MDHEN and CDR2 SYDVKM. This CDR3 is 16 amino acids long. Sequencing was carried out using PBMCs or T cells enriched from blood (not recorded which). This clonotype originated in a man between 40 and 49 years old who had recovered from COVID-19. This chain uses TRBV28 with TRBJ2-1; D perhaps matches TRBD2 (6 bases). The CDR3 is CASSPPDYPPAGEQFF. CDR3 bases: TGTGCCAGCAGTCCCCCGGACTACCCTCCGGCGGGTGAGCAGTTCTTC.